The T cell receptor (beta chain) under discussion was sequenced for a study of OX40 agonist ivuxolimab in advanced cancers. On the study more broadly: Patients were given ivuxolimab, an antibody that agonizes OX40 (CD134). A male proportion of 70% to 90% was recorded, with mean age approximately 64 years and range 23 to 79. Three patients, one with hepatocellular carcinoma and two with cutaneous melanoma, responded partially.

Trimming left V 3 bases short and J 6 bases short, with 11 bases between. The CDR3 contains 13 residues. Germline V gene sequence: CDR1 LNHDA, CDR2 SQIVND (reference sequence). The assay was immunoSEQ multiplex PCR, and TCRdb's table has in-frame clones only and misses some. The sample carries about 73,000 clones, more than 75% recorded once. Sampled blood was obtained at baseline, cycle 4 day 1, and cycle 7 day 1. The chain joins TRBV19 to TRBJ1-2, with a weak D call TRBD1 (5 bases). Sequences were derived from CD4+ or CD8+ T cells sorted from blood, sampled in a trial of the OX40 agonist ivuxolimab. The sequence was obtained from an adult with an advanced solid tumor such as melanoma, head and neck, liver or kidney cancer. The CDR3 is CASSMKGIHGYTF. CDR3 DNA: TGTGCCAGTAGTATGAAGGGGATCCATGGCTACACCTTC.